This T cell receptor (beta chain) came from a study of Tregs in tolerant kidney transplant recipients. General observations from the study: Nucleotide sequences could not be compared across some patients' samples due to primer changes.

Turning to this clone: Its target is unknown.

TCRdb keeps only in-frame clones here, not all; method: immunoSEQ multiplex PCR. Among around 75,000 clones listed, roughly nine tenths were seen once. The germline gives CDR1 SGHTA, CDR2 FQGTGA. Deletions cut 5 bases from V and 2 bases from J, with 11 bases between. The CDR3 totals 14 residues. Thawed PBMCs were FACS-sorted into unstimulated CD4+CD25+CD127- regulatory T cells, CD4+CD25- non-regulatory cells, CD4 and CD8 cells. This sample comprised CD4+ T cells from blood, obtained before the transplant. This clonotype originated in a human donor who received a combined kidney and bone marrow transplant. The chain carries TRBV7-3 and TRBJ2-3; the D gene is possibly TRBD2 (6 bases). The CDR3 bases are TGTGCCAGCAGCCCGACTAGTTACACAGATACGCAGTATTTT. Translation: CASSPTSYTDTQYF.